This TCR beta chain is drawn from a study of T-cell reconstitution after alpha-beta-depleted transplantation in children. There are 12 residues in the CDR3. V was shortened by 5 bases and J by 6 bases, with 10 bases between the two germline ends. Germline assignment: CDR1 MNHEY and CDR2 SVGEGT. The TCRbeta library incorporated unique molecular identifiers. Each CDR3 protein is one row after TCRdb ran MiXCR on the PCR reads. Of over 100,000 distinct CDR3 sequences listed, approximately 10% were seen once; the top ten hold around 35%. The sequencing used PBMCs, collected before TCRalphabeta/CD19-depleted stem cell transplant. The TCR was taken from a boy aged 2-15 years with acute lymphoblastic leukemia, due to receive a stem cell transplant. The rearrangement joins TRBV6-2 or TRBV6-3 to TRBJ2-5; no definite D call. The CDR3: CASSNMPKTQYF. DNA for the CDR3: TGTGCCAGCAGTAACATGCCGAAGACCCAGTACTTC.